This entry is about one T cell receptor (beta chain). This entry belongs to a study of CD8 T cells in Susac syndrome. With random hexamers, reverse transcription was performed on roughly 0.5 to 1 ug of RNA. TCRdb recomputed calls from the immunoSEQ multiplex PCR reads with MiXCR, one row per CDR3 protein. The sample has some 58,000 distinct CDR3 sequences, approximately 95% seen once. The CDR3 runs 14 residues. From germline, CDR1 is LNHDA and CDR2 SQIVND (reference sequence). The genes are TRBV19 and TRBJ2-3; maybe TRBD2 (5 bases). This TCR was sampled from a human donor with Susac syndrome. Sequenced input: CD8+ T cells from PBMCs. The CDR3 loop reads CAFTTSSGTDTQYF. The DNA of the CDR3 is TGTGCTTTTACCACTAGTTCTGGCACAGATACGCAGTATTTT.